This T cell receptor beta chain was recovered during a study of T cell responses to AZD1222 COVID-19 vaccine (dated by TCRdb to 2020 to 2023). General notes on the study: TCR sequencing was performed for fewer than 250 trial participants, of whom 200 to 210 were given two doses of AZD1222 and around 26 were given two doses of MenACWY control vaccine. Trial participants were enrolled by age into subgroups of 18-55, 56-69 and 70-plus years, and around 150, 28 and 57 TCR-sequenced participants, respectively, were included in these subgroups.

In regard to this clone: There is no known antigen for this receptor. No base qualities exist here, and no much larger clone lies one base off it.

From the cysteine through the phenylalanine, the CDR3 covers 10 amino acids. Only CDR3 DNA remains: 30 bases, in frame from the first base. Trimming costs V 8 bases and J 7 bases, and their ends lie 8 bases apart. Explained via the paper, the time point label denotes: about 28 days (+/-7) after the second vaccine dose. AZD1222 recipients with second doses at about 4 weeks or about 12 weeks were pooled, because spike-specific TCR depth and breadth did not differ between schedules. Vaccinee samples were obtained from the UK trials COV001 and COV002, which included a single-blind randomized controlled phase 2/3 trial of AZD1222 (ChAdOx1 nCoV-19) in healthy adults. For TCRbeta chain sequencing, PBMC samples were collected from trial participants at day 0 and at day 28 after the second dose. The CDR3 regions of human TCRbeta chains were subjected to immunosequencing. The authors processed their data as follows. TCRs in the repertoires were matched against a reference library of SARS-CoV-2-specific TCRs that had been generated with the MIRA antigen-specificity platform. Breadth was defined as the fraction of unique TCRs that were SARS-CoV-2-associated, and depth was defined as the fraction of total T cells that were SARS-CoV-2-associated. Using the MIRA data, each spike-specific TCR was mapped to the spike region that the TCR reacts to and placed in a CD4 or CD8 class. Log10-transformed breadth and depth values were compared by one-way ANOVA with Sidak's multiple comparisons tests. Drawn from immuneACCESS, this table holds only the in-frame rearrangements with V and J called that TCRdb kept. Clones are partly lost; checked studies trace under half to an unresolved V gene and leave the rest unexplained. From that table come the V and J calls and clone size; the DNA was used to work out D and trimming. The sample table records 150,000 or so clones; approximately 89% of these occur just once. The ten largest account for roughly 1.2% of the sample.

The paper as a whole reports these results and caveats: Because no day 14 peak-response samples were available, repertoires were characterized only after the peak T cell response. Reportedly, almost half of the unique spike-specific TCRs recognized epitopes lying outside the regions that are mutated in the B.1.351 and B.1.1.7 variants. In the small 56-69-year group, the increase in depth fell short of significance, most likely because of low power. After two AZD1222 doses, both the breadth and the depth of spike-specific TCRs were significantly higher than at day 0 and than in MenACWY recipients. Only six or seven AZD1222 recipients were SARS-CoV-2 seropositive at baseline, limiting conclusions about previously exposed vaccinees. Participants were mostly white British, with more females than males. The authors suggested clonal diversity may have been underestimated. Vaccine-associated CD4 TCRs spanned the whole spike protein, with dominant responses in regions 160-218 and 743-854.

This TCR was recovered from an adult who received the AZD1222 COVID-19 vaccine. Here the sequenced sample was peripheral blood, taken 28 days after the second AZD1222 dose. Rearrangement joined TRBV6-7 to TRBJ1-2; D gene: possibly TRBD1, on 5 matching bases. TRBV6-7 is given ORF status, its function remaining uncertain. The sequence in DNA is TGTGCCAGCGGGGGGGGTGGCTACACCTTC. This gives the protein CASGGGGYTF.